This TCR beta chain derives from a study of cytomegalovirus exposure and HLA in healthy donors. PCR used 60 Vbeta primers and 13 Jbeta primers. The table came from immunoSEQ multiplex PCR; TCRdb's copy has only in-frame clones and leaves some out. Altogether around 140,000 clones are present, about 86% being singletons, with the ten largest covering about 5.5%. Regarding the study as a whole: Investigators reported 150 to 200 TCR beta chains as tied to cytomegalovirus. A later analysis linked a missense DCLRE1C variant to TCR beta V- and J-gene trimming. Previous analysis showed most TCR beta V segments were productive about 90% or about 30% of the time. Cytomegalovirus status was reportedly diagnosed by the classifier with high sensitivity and specificity.

Trimming took off 1 base at V and 3 bases at J, with 4 bases between the two ends. Per the germline V gene, CDR1 is GTSNPN and CDR2 is SVGIG (reference sequence). The CDR3 loop spans 11 amino acids. Concerning this clone: Antigen: not known. The sample has other DNA sequences that encode this CDR3 too.

This sequence joins TRBV30 and TRBJ2-7, with no clear D. The clonotype comes from a woman aged 25 to 39 in good health and CMV-seronegative. What was sequenced was PBMCs. Here the CDR3 DNA reads TGTGCCTGGAGTGCGTTCTACGAGCAGTACTTC. Residues: CAWSAFYEQYF. The full variable domain, its missing parts supplied by reference TRBV30 and TRBJ2-7, is SQTIHQWPATLVQPVGSPLSLECTVEGTSNPNLYWYRQAAGRGLQLLFYSVGIGQISSEVPQNLSASRPQDRQFILSSKKLLLSDSGFYLCAWSAFYEQYFGPGTRLTVT.